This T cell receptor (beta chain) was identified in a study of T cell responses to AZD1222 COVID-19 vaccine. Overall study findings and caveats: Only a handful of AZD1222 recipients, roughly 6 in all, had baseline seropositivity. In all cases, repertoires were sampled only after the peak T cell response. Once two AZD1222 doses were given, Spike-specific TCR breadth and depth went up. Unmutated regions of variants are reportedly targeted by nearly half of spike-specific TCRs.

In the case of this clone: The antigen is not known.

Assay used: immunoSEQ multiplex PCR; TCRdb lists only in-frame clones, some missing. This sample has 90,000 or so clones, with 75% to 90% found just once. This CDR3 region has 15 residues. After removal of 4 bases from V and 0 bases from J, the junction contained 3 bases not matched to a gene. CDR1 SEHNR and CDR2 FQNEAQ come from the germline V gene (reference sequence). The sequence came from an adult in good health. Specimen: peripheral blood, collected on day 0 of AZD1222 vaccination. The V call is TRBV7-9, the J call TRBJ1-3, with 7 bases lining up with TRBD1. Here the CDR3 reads CASSSGDSSGNTIYF. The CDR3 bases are TGTGCCAGCAGCTCCGGGGACAGCTCTGGAAACACCATATATTTT.